The 29 T cell receptor beta chains given below trace back to one sample, sequenced in a study of identifying expanded T cells in peripheral blood. TCRdb's table, derived via immunoSEQ multiplex PCR, lists solely in-frame clones and lacks some. The table lists roughly 84,000 clones, 70% to 90% of them singletons. The material sequenced was blood. Source of these receptors: a person aged 18 to 70 in good health.

V usage is TRBV27 and J usage is TRBJ2-7; 12 bases are shared with TRBD1. Per the germline V gene, CDR1 is MNHEY and CDR2 is SMNVEV (reference sequence). Trimming removed 8 bases from V and 6 bases from J; junction bases left unmatched: 5. CDR3 length: 13 residues. The CDR3 nucleotides read TGTGCCAGCCGCCGGGACAGGGGGCGCGAGCAGTACTTC. As protein: CASRRDRGREQYF.

This clone was detected a few times. The chain links TRBV19 to TRBJ2-7; tentatively, D is TRBD2 (6 bases). Per germline, CDR1 LNHDA and CDR2 SQIVND (reference sequence). The CDR3 runs 14 residues. V was trimmed by 6 bases and J by 4 bases, leaving 16 bases between them. The CDR3 spells CASSAGPVEYEQYF. Here the CDR3 DNA reads TGTGCCAGTAGCGCGGGACCTGTCGAGTACGAGCAGTACTTC.

The chain is built from TRBV5-4 and TRBJ1-2; 10 bases agree with TRBD1. V lost 4 bases, J lost 1 base, and 4 bases stayed unmatched. The CDR3 runs 15 residues. Germline assignment: CDR1 SGHNT and CDR2 YYREEE (reference sequence). The CDR3 DNA sequence: TGTGCCAGCAGCCCCGGGACAGGGGATAACTATGGCTACACCTTC. The encoded protein is CASSPGTGDNYGYTF.

In its sample, this clone was seen once. The gene calls are TRBV19 and TRBJ1-5; D not certain. V was pared by 1 base and J by 7 bases, with 17 bases between. CDR3 size: 16 residues. Germline V gene lookup returns CDR1 LNHDA and CDR2 SQIVND (reference sequence). The CDR3 region has the DNA TGTGCCAGTAGTATAGTACCCTTCCCAGGCGGGCAGCCCCAGCATTTT. Its translation: CASSIVPFPGGQPQHF.

The chain uses TRBV2 and TRBJ1-1, with 7 bases fitting TRBD1. The V and J ends lost 6 bases and 7 bases, in that order; junction bases with no gene match: 11. The CDR3 has 14 residues. Per germline, CDR1 SNHLY and CDR2 FYNNEI. The DNA of the CDR3 is TGTGCCAGCAGGCGGAGGGGGACAGAATATGAAGCTTTCTTT. As protein: CASRRRGTEYEAFF.

The chain joins TRBV4-2 to TRBJ1-1; D uncertain. Germline V gene sequence: CDR1 LGHNA, CDR2 YNFKEQ. The CDR3 sequence is 13 residues long. Trimming shortened V by 0 bases and J by 11 bases, and 13 bases separated the two germline ends. The CDR3 protein is CASSQDLEKRAFF. The CDR3 nucleotides read TGTGCCAGCAGCCAAGATTTGGAGAAGAGGGCTTTCTTT.

The J gene is TRBJ2-7, the V gene TRBV2; D remains unclear. Deletions cut 4 bases from V and 4 bases from J, with 5 bases between. Per germline, CDR1 SNHLY and CDR2 FYNNEI. The CDR3 extends over 11 amino acids. The CDR3 DNA follows: TGTGCCAGCAGTGCGCAGTACGAGCAGTACTTC. Residues: CASSAQYEQYF.

J is TRBJ1-1 and V is TRBV18, with no clear D. Trimming shortened V by 6 bases and J by 4 bases, and 12 bases separated the two germline ends. Germline V gene lookup returns CDR1 KGHSH and CDR2 LQKENI. CDR3 length: 13 residues. In nucleotides, the CDR3 is TGTGCCAGCTCCCTAGAGAGGGCCACTGAAGCTTTCTTT. As protein: CASSLERATEAFF.

The gene calls are TRBV20-1 and TRBJ2-1; D remains unclear. CDR1 and CDR2 (germline): DFQATT, SNEGSKA (reference sequence). CDR3 length equals 10 residues. V shed 1 base and J shed 6 bases, with 1 base lying between them. The DNA for the CDR3 is TGCAGTGCTAGAGCCAATGAGCAGTTCTTC. Its translation is CSARANEQFF.

The V and J genes are TRBV7-9 and TRBJ2-1; D might be TRBD1 (6 bases). CDR1 and CDR2 (germline): SEHNR, FQNEAQ (reference sequence). CDR3 length: 17 amino acids. Trimming left V 4 bases short and J 0 bases short, with 16 bases between. CDR3 nucleotides: TGTGCCAGCAGCTATTGGTTGCAGGGACACTCCTACAATGAGCAGTTCTTC. This gives the protein CASSYWLQGHSYNEQFF.

This chain uses TRBV14 with TRBJ2-7; 15 bases line up with TRBD2. From germline, CDR1 is SGHDN and CDR2 FVKESK. V lost 3 bases and J lost 0; bases outside the gene matches: 6. CDR3 length equals 18 residues. CDR3 sequence: CASSHPGLAGGDSYEQYF. CDR3 bases: TGTGCCAGCAGCCATCCGGGACTAGCGGGAGGAGACTCCTACGAGCAGTACTTC.

In nucleotides, the CDR3 is TGTGCCAGCAGCTTAGGCCAGGGATACAATCAGCCCCAGCATTTT. Translated, it gives CASSLGQGYNQPQHF. This chain links TRBV7-8 with TRBJ1-5; D perhaps matches TRBD1 (5 bases). The CDR3 is made up of 15 amino acids. Germline CDR1 is SGHVS and CDR2 is FQNEAQ. Deletions cut 1 base from V and 3 bases from J, with 10 bases between.

This sequence joins TRBV4-2 and TRBJ2-3, with TRBD2 matching over 8 bases. J lost 3 bases, V lost 0 bases, and 8 bases had no gene match. The CDR3 has 17 residues. Germline-derived CDR1 and CDR2 are LGHNA and YNFKEQ. The CDR3 reads CASSQDRGASGTDTQYF. The CDR3 nucleotides read TGTGCCAGCAGCCAAGATAGAGGGGCTAGCGGGACAGATACGCAGTATTTT.

In DNA form, the CDR3 reads TGTGCCAGCAGCTCATCCACAGCGTACTATGGCTACACCTTC. Translating gives CASSSSTAYYGYTF. The chain carries TRBV13 and TRBJ1-2; no firm D call. Germline V gene lookup returns CDR1 PRHDT and CDR2 FYEKMQ (reference sequence). CDR3 length: 14 amino acids. V was clipped by 4 bases and J by 3 bases, with 12 bases between them.

About this clone: An end of the junction differs from the germline gene, which may be a read error. CDR3 nucleotide sequence: TGTGCCAGCGGCGTGGGGGGTTCTGGAAACACCATATATTTT. Translating gives CASGVGGSGNTIYF. The chain recombines TRBV9 with TRBJ1-3; possible D gene TRBD1, 5 bases. This CDR3 is 14 amino acids long. CDR1 is SGDLS, CDR2 YYNGEE, per germline.

The chain joins TRBV6-1 to TRBJ2-7, with 9 nucleotides matching TRBD2. CDR1 is MNHNS and CDR2 is SASEGT in the germline V gene. This CDR3 is 16 amino acids long. V lost 0 bases, J lost 3 bases, and 6 bases stayed unmatched. CDR3 amino acids: CASSEAASGVIYEQYF. The CDR3 DNA follows: TGTGCCAGCAGTGAAGCAGCTAGCGGGGTGATCTACGAGCAGTACTTC.

The rearrangement joins TRBV18 to TRBJ2-3; 12 positions match TRBD1. This CDR3 is 17 amino acids long. Germline CDR1 is KGHSH and CDR2 is LQKENI. The V segment lost 1 base and the J segment 5 bases; nucleotides outside the gene matches: 7. The CDR3 DNA reads TGTGCCAGCTCACCACAGAGCCGGGACAGGGGGCGAGATACGCAGTATTTT. Protein sequence: CASSPQSRDRGRDTQYF.

V and J are TRBV19 and TRBJ2-2; D call uncertain. This CDR3 is built from 14 residues. In germline, CDR1 is LNHDA, CDR2 SQIVND (reference sequence). V was cut by 5 bases and J by 0 bases, with 7 bases left in between. Here the CDR3 reads CASSPGSNTGELFF. The CDR3 nucleotides read TGTGCCAGTAGTCCCGGTTCGAACACCGGGGAGCTGTTTTTT.

As for this clone: As the CDR3 is not closed by the conserved phenylalanine or tryptophan, this likely results from a read error. Because the CDR3's place on the DNA is in doubt, the DNA is left out and the CDR3 is given as listed by TCRdb. This rearrangement joins TRBV10-3 to TRBJ1-2. From germline, CDR1 is ENHRY and CDR2 SYGVKD. Both ends counted, the CDR3 spans 12 residues. The CDR3 loop reads CAISESSAIFAL.

In its sample, this clone was seen a few times. The gene calls are TRBV30 and TRBJ1-2; D remains unclear. CDR3 length: 14 amino acids. V shed 5 bases and J shed 3 bases, with 16 bases lying between them. The germline V gene encodes CDR1 GTSNPN and CDR2 SVGIG (reference sequence). CDR3 residues: CAWARSGEDYGYTF. The CDR3 bases are TGTGCCTGGGCTAGGAGCGGAGAGGACTATGGCTACACCTTC.

This clone was picked up a small number of times. The chain recombines TRBV5-1 with TRBJ1-5; tentatively, D is TRBD1 (5 bases). CDR3 length equals 16 residues. CDR1 and CDR2 (germline): SGHRS, YFSETQ. Trimming removed 3 bases at V and 5 bases at J, with 18 bases between. The CDR3 sequence: CASSWGEGPTDQPQHF. The CDR3 DNA is TGCGCCAGCAGCTGGGGGGAGGGGCCGACGGATCAGCCCCAGCATTTT.

The chain uses TRBV25-1 and TRBJ2-1; TRBD1 matches 8 bases. Losses at the gene ends were 4 bases for V and 12 bases for J; bases not matched to a gene: 8. Germline CDR1 reads MGHDK; CDR2 reads SYGVNS. The CDR3 consists of 13 residues. The CDR3 region is CASSVGQGKAQFF. CDR3 bases: TGTGCCAGCAGTGTTGGACAGGGCAAGGCGCAGTTCTTC. Drawing the rest from reference TRBV25-1 and TRBJ2-1, the complete variable domain is EADIYQTPRYLVIGTGKKITLECSQTMGHDKMYWYQQDPGMELHLIHYSYGVNSTEKGDLSSESTVSRIRTEHFPLTLESARPSHTSQYLCASSVGQGKAQFFGPGTRLTVL.

This clone was detected only once. This chain joins TRBV7-8 and TRBJ1-6; D possibly corresponds to TRBD1 (5 bases). V was trimmed by 4 bases and J by 7 bases, leaving 14 bases between them. There are 15 residues in the CDR3. The germline gives CDR1 SGHVS, CDR2 FQNEAQ. The CDR3 DNA reads TGTGCCAGCAGCTCGGGGGGACCGGAAAATTCACCCCTCCACTTT. Translated: CASSSGGPENSPLHF. Full variable domain (rest looked up from reference TRBV7-8 and TRBJ1-6): GAGVSQSPRYKVAKRGQDVALRCDPISGHVSLFWYQQALGQGPEFLTYFQNEAQLDKSGLPSDRFFAERPEGSVSTLKIQRTQQEDSAVYLCASSSGGPENSPLHFGNGTRLTVT.

The chain recombines TRBV30 with TRBJ1-5; TRBD1 matches 7 bases. The germline CDR1 and CDR2 sequences are GTSNPN and SVGIG (reference sequence). CDR3 length: 16 residues. The V and J ends lost 0 bases and 5 bases, in that order; junction bases with no gene match: 10. The CDR3 nucleotides read TGTGCCTGGAGTGTAGGTGGGGACAGTAATTATCAGCCCCAGCATTTT. Amino acids: CAWSVGGDSNYQPQHF.

The chain joins TRBV7-9 to TRBJ1-3, with a weak D call TRBD1 (5 bases). Per germline, CDR1 SEHNR and CDR2 FQNEAQ (reference sequence). The V and J ends lost 0 bases and 2 bases respectively, with 5 bases between them. The CDR3 consists of 14 residues. The CDR3 nucleotides are TGTGCCAGCAGCTTAGCAGGGGCTGGAAACACCATATATTTT. As protein: CASSLAGAGNTIYF.

The chain has TRBV11-2 and TRBJ1-6; D gene unclear. The CDR3 is 15 amino acids. CDR1 and CDR2 (germline): SGHAT, FQNNGV. V was shortened by 5 bases and J by 5 bases, with 13 bases between the two germline ends. CDR3 loop: CASSLNRGHNSPLHF. In DNA form, the CDR3 reads TGTGCCAGCAGCCTAAATCGCGGACATAATTCACCCCTCCACTTT.

This clone was seen more than once but under ten times. The chain is built from TRBV7-9 and TRBJ1-2; unclear D gene. Germline V gene sequence: CDR1 SEHNR, CDR2 FQNEAQ (reference sequence). The CDR3 covers 15 residues. Trimming stripped 1 base from V and 8 bases from J, with 17 bases between. The CDR3 DNA follows: TGTGCCAGCAGCTTAGGCCGGTCCCCGAGGGTCGGCTACACCTTC. Its translation is CASSLGRSPRVGYTF.

The chain carries TRBV10-3 and TRBJ1-1; 7 positions match TRBD1. CDR3 length: 15 amino acids. With V trimmed by 10 bases and J by 6 bases, 17 bases remained unmatched. Germline V gives CDR1 ENHRY, CDR2 SYGVKD. The CDR3 loop reads CATRGTDRADAEAFF. CDR3 bases: TGTGCCACCCGAGGGACCGACAGGGCGGACGCTGAAGCTTTCTTT.

This clone has just one count. V is TRBV4-3 and J is TRBJ2-1, with 10 bases matching TRBD2. This CDR3 has 15 residues. Germline assignment: CDR1 LGHNA and CDR2 YSLEER. V lost 3 bases, J lost 6 bases, and 5 bases stayed unmatched. This CDR3 is CASSHLGLAINEQFF. DNA of the CDR3: TGCGCCAGCAGCCATCTGGGACTAGCGATCAATGAGCAGTTCTTC.